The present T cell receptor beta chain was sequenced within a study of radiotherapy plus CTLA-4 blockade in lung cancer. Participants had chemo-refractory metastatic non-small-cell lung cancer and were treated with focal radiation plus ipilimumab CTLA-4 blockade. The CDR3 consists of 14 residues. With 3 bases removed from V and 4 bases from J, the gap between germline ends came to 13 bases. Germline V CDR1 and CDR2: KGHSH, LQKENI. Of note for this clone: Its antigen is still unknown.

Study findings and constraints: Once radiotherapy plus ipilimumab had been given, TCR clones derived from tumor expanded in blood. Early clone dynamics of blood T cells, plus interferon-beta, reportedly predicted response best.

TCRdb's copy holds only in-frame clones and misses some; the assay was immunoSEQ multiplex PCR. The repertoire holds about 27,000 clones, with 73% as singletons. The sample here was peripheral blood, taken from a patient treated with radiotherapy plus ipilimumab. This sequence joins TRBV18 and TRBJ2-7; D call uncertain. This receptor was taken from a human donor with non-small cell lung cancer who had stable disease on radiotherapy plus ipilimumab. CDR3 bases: TGTGCCAGCTCACCGCGTGGAAACGAGTACGAGCAGTACTTC. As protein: CASSPRGNEYEQYF. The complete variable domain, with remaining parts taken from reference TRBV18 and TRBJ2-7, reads NAGVMQNPRHLVRRRGQEARLRCSPMKGHSHVYWYRQLPEEGLKFMVYLQKENIIDESGMPKERFSAEFPKEGPSILRIQQVVRGDSAAYFCASSPRGNEYEQYFGPGTRLTVT.